This T cell receptor (beta chain) was captured by sequencing in a study of neurological immune-mediated disorders. With 10-nucleotide random UMIs, 5'RACE was used to make the cDNA. Each CDR3 protein gets one entry after TCRdb re-called the 5' RACE reads with MiXCR. The table has about 46,000 distinct CDR3 sequences, around 2% seen once. Study-wide points: No expanded-clone CDR3 amino acid sequence recurred across subjects, suggesting private TCR-beta repertoires.

This clonotype occurred many times. Its antigen is undetermined. Germline assignment: CDR1 MNHNY and CDR2 SVGAGI (reference sequence). This CDR3 region has 15 residues. The ends were cut back, 6 bases at V and 6 bases at J, with 17 bases in the middle. The study built unsorted libraries from 2 million PBMCs kept at -80 C. This clonotype was sampled from a woman in her 40s with multiple sclerosis. The chain uses TRBV6-6 and TRBJ2-2, with D possibly TRBD2 on 7 matching bases. Sequenced material: PBMCs. In DNA, the CDR3 is TGTGCCAGCAGGTCCGGGGGGCGGTCTGCCGGGGAGCTGTTTTTT. Translation gives CASRSGGRSAGELFF.